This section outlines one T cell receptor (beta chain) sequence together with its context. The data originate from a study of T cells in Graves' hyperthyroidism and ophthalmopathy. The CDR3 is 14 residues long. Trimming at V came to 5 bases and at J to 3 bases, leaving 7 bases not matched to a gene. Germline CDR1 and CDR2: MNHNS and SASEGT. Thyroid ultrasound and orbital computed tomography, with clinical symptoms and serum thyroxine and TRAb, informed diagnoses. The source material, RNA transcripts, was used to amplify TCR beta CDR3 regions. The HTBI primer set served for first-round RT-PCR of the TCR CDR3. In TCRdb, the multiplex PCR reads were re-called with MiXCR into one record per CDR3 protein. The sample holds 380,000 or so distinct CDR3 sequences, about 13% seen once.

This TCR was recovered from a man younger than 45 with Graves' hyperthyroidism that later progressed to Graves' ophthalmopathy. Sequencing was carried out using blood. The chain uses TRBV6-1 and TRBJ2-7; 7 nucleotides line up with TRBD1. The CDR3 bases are TGTGCCAGCAGTAAATTCTCAGGGGGCTACGAGCAGTACTTC. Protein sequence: CASSKFSGGYEQYF.